Below, one T cell receptor (beta chain) is given with its context. Germline values: CDR1 LGHDT, CDR2 YNNKEL (reference sequence). CDR3 length: 17 residues. V shed 0 bases and J 5 bases; nucleotides not matched to a gene: 3. Original methodology: Estimation of nucleated cell counts was performed using reference gene primer amplification. Produced via immunoSEQ multiplex PCR; TCRdb's table is partial and in-frame only. V and J calls and clone size are as listed in that table; D and trimming were resolved from the DNA. The data contain about 68,000 clones, around 85% of them singletons. The sample is drawn from a study of blood T cell repertoires in COVID-19. Study background: Researchers got acute and convalescent COVID-19 samples from the United States, Italy and Spain. Sample material is recorded as cDNA or gDNA derived from T cells, B-cell-depleted T cells, or PBMCs.

Source material: peripheral blood. This clonotype originated in a woman aged 60-75 years with acute or convalescent COVID-19. J is TRBJ2-5 and V is TRBV3-1 (or the pseudogene TRBV3-2), with 16 nucleotides matching TRBD2. The CDR3, as DNA: TGTGCCAGCAGCCAAGATCGGGGACTAGCGGGAGGGGAGACCCAGTACTTC. Its translation is CASSQDRGLAGGETQYF.